This entry lists 2 T cell receptor beta chains sequenced from one sample in a study of blood T cell repertoires in COVID-19 (dated by TCRdb to 2020 to 2021). The receptor library was made with the immunoSEQ multiplex PCR assay. In its TCRdb copy, this immuneACCESS table keeps in-frame sequences only and misses some clones. Where compared with another copy, unresolved V genes explain less than half of these, and the others have no known cause. The sample has 110,000 or so clones on record, about 80% of them singletons. Together, the top ten hold roughly 6.2% of the sample. Input material: peripheral blood. These receptors all come from a man aged 65 to 79 with acute or convalescent COVID-19.

This clone was observed a handful of times. The V gene is TRBV6-5, the J gene TRBJ2-7; 7 bases are shared with TRBD1. The CDR3 extends over 11 amino acids. V lost 6 bases and J lost 6; bases outside the gene matches: 2. The germline V gene encodes CDR1 MNHEY and CDR2 SVGAGI. CDR3 sequence: CASSYRGEQYF. The CDR3 DNA reads as TGTGCCAGCAGCTACAGGGGCGAGCAGTACTTC.

This clone was detected only a few times. V is TRBV11-3 and J is TRBJ2-1, with 10 bases that match TRBD2. This CDR3 region has 16 residues. Germline V CDR1 and CDR2: SGHNT, YENEEA. J lost 0 bases, V lost 3 bases, and 2 bases had no gene match. The DNA for the CDR3 is TGTGCCAGCAGCTTGGCTAGCGGGAGCTCCTACAATGAGCAGTTCTTC. Amino acid sequence: CASSLASGSSYNEQFF. Using reference TRBV11-3 and TRBJ2-1 for the parts outside the CDR3, the full variable domain is EAGVVQSPRYKIIEKKQPVAFWCNPISGHNTLYWYLQNLGQGPELLIRYENEEAVDDSQLPKDRFSAERLKGVDSTLKIQPAELGDSAVYLCASSLASGSSYNEQFFGPGTRLTVL.